This record covers a single T cell receptor beta chain. Its target is unknown. The data belong to a study of T cell responses to AZD1222 COVID-19 vaccine. Study-level findings and limits: Spike as a whole was targeted by vaccine-associated CD4 TCRs, dominant at 160-218 and 743-854. Spike-specific TCR breadth and depth were elevated following two AZD1222 doses. The donors showed a predominance of white British ancestry and of females, with possible underestimation of clonal diversity.

Doses given second, at about 4 or about 12 weeks, were pooled. Germline V CDR1 and CDR2: SGDLS, YYNGEE. V trimming: 4 bases; J trimming: 3 bases; junction bases outside the gene matches: 8. The CDR3 runs 15 residues. Assay: immunoSEQ multiplex PCR; the TCRdb copy retains only in-frame clones and omits some. Among around 99,000 clones, 87% were seen once, and the ten largest hold approximately 4.8%. The gene calls are TRBV9 and TRBJ1-1; 8 positions match TRBD1. The TCR comes from an adult who received the AZD1222 COVID-19 vaccine. This specimen was peripheral blood, taken 28 days after the second AZD1222 dose. The CDR3 bases are TGTGCCAGCAGCCCGTCAGGGGGCGCCGACACTGAAGCTTTCTTT. It yields the protein CASSPSGGADTEAFF.